The present entry profiles one T cell receptor beta chain with its context. Its antigen is currently unknown. V lost 6 bases, J lost 0 bases, and 12 bases lay in between. This CDR3 is built from 14 residues. CDR1 SQVTM and CDR2 ANQGSEA come from the germline V gene. Treatment here: oral pan-JAK inhibitor, 5-10 mg twice daily. Once RNA had been extracted, it was reverse transcribed into cDNA to act as the sequencing template. Profiled with immunoSEQ multiplex PCR; TCRdb holds only in-frame clones, not every one. The profile shows about 190,000 clones, 60% of them singletons. This sample was included in a study of CD8+ T cells in alopecia areata. General study findings and limits: Tofacitinib significantly brought down scalp clonality and expanded CD8+ clones among top 100.

The specimen comprised CD4+ T cells sorted from blood, sampled at week 4, from a patient treated with tofacitinib. This receptor was identified in a human donor with alopecia areata. This sequence joins TRBV29-1 and TRBJ1-3, with D uncertain. The CDR3 coding sequence is TGCAGCGTGGAGGTGGGATCCTCTGGAAACACCATATATTTT. As protein: CSVEVGSSGNTIYF.